Below, one T cell receptor (beta chain) is given with its context. A clone one base away is much larger, so this may be a read error. This entry comes from a study of CD8+ T cells in alopecia areata. Extracted from the samples, RNA was reverse transcribed into cDNA to serve as the sequencing template. Only in-frame clones appear in the TCRdb table, and some are missing; sequencing was by immunoSEQ multiplex PCR. The sample gives 150,000 to 200,000 clones, approximately 60% of which show up once; approximately 4.3% is in the top ten. Trimming cost V 0 bases and J 7 bases, with 2 bases left between them. Germline V gene data show CDR1 as SGHDT and CDR2 as YYEEEE. There are 11 residues in the CDR3.

The specimen was CD4+ T cells sorted from blood. This receptor was taken from a human donor in good health. The chain employs TRBV5-6 and TRBJ2-1; D not certain. The CDR3 protein is CASSLGNEQFF. The CDR3 coding sequence is TGTGCCAGCAGCTTGGGAAATGAGCAGTTCTTC.